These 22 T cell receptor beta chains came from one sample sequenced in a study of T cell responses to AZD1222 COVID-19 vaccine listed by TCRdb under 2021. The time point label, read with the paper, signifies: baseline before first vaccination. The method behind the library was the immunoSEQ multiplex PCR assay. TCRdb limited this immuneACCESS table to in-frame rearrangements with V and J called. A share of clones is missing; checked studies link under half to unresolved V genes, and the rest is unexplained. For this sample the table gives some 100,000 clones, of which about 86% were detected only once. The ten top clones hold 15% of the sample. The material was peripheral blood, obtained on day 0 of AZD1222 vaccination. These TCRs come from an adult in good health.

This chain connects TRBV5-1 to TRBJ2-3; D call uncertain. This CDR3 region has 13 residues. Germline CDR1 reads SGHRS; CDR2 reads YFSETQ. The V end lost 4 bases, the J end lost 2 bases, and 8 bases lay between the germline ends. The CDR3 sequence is CASSLTVTDTQYF. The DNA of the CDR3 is TGCGCCAGCAGCCTGACGGTCACAGATACGCAGTATTTT.

The CDR3 DNA sequence: TGTGCCAGCAGCCACCGTGGCCCCCAGGGTGGAAGGAATGAGCAGTTCTTC. This gives the protein CASSHRGPQGGRNEQFF. The chain carries TRBV7-8 and TRBJ2-1, with a weak D call TRBD1 (5 bases). Germline V gives CDR1 SGHVS, CDR2 FQNEAQ. V dropped 5 bases and J dropped 7 bases, with 24 bases sitting between them. The CDR3 runs 17 residues.

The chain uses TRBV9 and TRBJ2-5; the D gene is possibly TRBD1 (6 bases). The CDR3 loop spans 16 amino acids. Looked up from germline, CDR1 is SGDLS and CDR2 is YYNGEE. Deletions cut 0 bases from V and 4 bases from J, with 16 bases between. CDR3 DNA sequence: TGTGCCAGCAGCGTAGGGGGGCGTACGAGTATAGAGACCCAGTACTTC. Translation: CASSVGGRTSIETQYF.

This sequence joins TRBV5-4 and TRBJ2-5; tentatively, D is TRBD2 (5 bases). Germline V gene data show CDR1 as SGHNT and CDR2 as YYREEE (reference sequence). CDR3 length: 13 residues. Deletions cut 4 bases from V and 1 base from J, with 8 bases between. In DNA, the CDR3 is TGTGCCAGCAGCAGGCGGGCCCAAGAGACCCAGTACTTC. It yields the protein CASSRRAQETQYF.

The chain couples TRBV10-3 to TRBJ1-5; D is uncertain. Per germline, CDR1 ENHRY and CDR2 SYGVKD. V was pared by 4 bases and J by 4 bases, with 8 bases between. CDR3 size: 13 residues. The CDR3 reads CAISGTGNQPQHF. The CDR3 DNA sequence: TGTGCCATCAGTGGTACTGGGAATCAGCCCCAGCATTTT.

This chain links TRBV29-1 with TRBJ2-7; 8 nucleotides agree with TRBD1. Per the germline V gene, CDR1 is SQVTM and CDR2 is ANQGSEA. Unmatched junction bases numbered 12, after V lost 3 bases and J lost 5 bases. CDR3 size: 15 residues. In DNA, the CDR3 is TGCAGCGTTGATTCCAGGGGGACAGGCGGAAACGAGCAGTACTTC. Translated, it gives CSVDSRGTGGNEQYF.

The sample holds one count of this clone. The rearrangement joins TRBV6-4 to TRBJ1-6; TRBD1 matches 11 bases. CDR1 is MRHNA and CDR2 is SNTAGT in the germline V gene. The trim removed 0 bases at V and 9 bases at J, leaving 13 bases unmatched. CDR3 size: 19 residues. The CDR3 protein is CASSDSYLFLGTGGSPLHF. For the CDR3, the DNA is TGTGCCAGCAGTGACTCTTATCTATTTCTCGGGACAGGGGGTTCACCCCTCCACTTT.

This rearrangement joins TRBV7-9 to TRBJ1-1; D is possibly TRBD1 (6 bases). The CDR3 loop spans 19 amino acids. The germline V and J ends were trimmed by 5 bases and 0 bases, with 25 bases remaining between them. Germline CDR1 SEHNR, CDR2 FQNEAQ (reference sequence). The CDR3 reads CASSRTRTGQLEMNTEAFF. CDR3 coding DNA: TGTGCCAGCAGCCGCACACGAACCGGACAGCTAGAAATGAACACTGAAGCTTTCTTT.

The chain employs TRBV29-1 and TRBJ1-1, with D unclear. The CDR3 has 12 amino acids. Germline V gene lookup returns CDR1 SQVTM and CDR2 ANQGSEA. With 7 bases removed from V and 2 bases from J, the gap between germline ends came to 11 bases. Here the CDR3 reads CSAQTGNTEAFF. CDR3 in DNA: TGCAGCGCCCAAACCGGAAACACTGAAGCTTTCTTT.

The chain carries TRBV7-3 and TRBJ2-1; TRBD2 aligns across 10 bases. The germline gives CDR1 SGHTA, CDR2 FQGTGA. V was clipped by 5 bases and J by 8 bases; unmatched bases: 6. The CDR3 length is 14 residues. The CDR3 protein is CASSEAGGLDEQFF. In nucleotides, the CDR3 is TGTGCCAGCAGCGAAGCGGGAGGGCTGGATGAGCAGTTCTTC. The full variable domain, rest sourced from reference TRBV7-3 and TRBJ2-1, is GAGVSQTPSNKVTEKGKYVELRCDPISGHTALYWYRQSLGQGPEFLIYFQGTGAADDSGLPNDRFFAVRPEGSVSTLKIQRTERGDSAVYLCASSEAGGLDEQFFGPGTRLTVL.

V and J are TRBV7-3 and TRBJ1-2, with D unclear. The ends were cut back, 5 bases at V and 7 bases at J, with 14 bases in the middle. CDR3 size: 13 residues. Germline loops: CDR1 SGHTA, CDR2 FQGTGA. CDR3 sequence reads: CASSPGTEGGYTF. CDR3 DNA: TGTGCCAGCAGCCCTGGCACGGAGGGTGGCTACACCTTC.

This chain's CDR3 is CASGGRAGNTIYF. CDR3 DNA sequence: TGTGCCAGCGGGGGCAGGGCTGGAAACACCATATATTTT. The chain carries TRBV2 and TRBJ1-3, with a weak D call TRBD1 (6 bases). Trimming pared 8 bases from V and 2 bases from J, leaving 10 bases between. The CDR3 spans 13 residues. CDR1 is SNHLY, CDR2 FYNNEI, per germline.

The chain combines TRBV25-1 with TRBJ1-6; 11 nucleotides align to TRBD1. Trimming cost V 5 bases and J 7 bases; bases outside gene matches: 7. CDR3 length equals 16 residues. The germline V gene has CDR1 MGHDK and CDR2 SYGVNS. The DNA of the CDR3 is TGTGCCAGCAGTCCCGAATGGGACAGGGGGAATTCACCCCTCCACTTT. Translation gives CASSPEWDRGNSPLHF.

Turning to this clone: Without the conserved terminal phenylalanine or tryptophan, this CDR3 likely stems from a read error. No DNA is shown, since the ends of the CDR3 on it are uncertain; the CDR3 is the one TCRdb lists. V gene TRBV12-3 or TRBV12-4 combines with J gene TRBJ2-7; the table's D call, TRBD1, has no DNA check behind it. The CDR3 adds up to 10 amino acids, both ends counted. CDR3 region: CASSETGATS.

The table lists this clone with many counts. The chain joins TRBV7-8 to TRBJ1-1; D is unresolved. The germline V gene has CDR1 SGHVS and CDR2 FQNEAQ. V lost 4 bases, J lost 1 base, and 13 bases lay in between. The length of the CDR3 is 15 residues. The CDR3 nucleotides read TGTGCCAGCAGCTCACTATGGGAGGGGAACACTGAAGCTTTCTTT. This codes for CASSSLWEGNTEAFF.

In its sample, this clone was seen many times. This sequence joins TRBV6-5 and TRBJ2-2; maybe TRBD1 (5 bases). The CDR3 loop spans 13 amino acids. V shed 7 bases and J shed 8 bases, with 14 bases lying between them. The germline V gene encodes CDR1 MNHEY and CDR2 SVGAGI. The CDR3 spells CASNPPRAGELFF. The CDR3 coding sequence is TGTGCCAGCAACCCCCCCAGGGCTGGGGAGCTGTTTTTT.

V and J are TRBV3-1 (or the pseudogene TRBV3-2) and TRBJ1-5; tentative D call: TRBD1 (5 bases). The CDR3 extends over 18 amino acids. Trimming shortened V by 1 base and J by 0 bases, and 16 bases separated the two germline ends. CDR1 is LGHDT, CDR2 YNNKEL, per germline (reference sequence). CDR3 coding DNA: TGTGCCAGCAGCCAAGGGGGCGGAGGTGGTTATAGCAATCAGCCCCAGCATTTT. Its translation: CASSQGGGGGYSNQPQHF.

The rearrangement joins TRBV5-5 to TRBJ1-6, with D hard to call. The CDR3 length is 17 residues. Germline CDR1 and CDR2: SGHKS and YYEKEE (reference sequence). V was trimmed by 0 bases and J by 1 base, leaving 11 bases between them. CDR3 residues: CASSLGPGISYNSPLHF. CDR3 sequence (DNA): TGTGCCAGCAGCTTGGGGCCGGGGATATCCTATAATTCACCCCTCCACTTT. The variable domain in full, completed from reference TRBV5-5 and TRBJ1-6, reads DAGVTQSPTHLIKTRGQQVTLRCSPISGHKSVSWYQQVLGQGPQFIFQYYEKEERGRGNFPDRFSARQFPNYSSELNVNALLLGDSALYLCASSLGPGISYNSPLHFGNGTRLTVT.

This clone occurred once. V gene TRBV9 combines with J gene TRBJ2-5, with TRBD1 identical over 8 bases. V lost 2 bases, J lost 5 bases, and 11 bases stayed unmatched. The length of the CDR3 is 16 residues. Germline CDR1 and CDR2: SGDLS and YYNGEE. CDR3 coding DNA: TGTGCCAGCAGCGTCTCCTGGACAGGGACAAGGGAGACCCAGTACTTC. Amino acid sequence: CASSVSWTGTRETQYF. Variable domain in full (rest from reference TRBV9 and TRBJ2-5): DSGVTQTPKHLITATGQRVTLRCSPRSGDLSVYWYQQSLDQGLQFLIQYYNGEERAKGNILERFSAQQFPDLHSELNLSSLELGDSALYFCASSVSWTGTRETQYFGPGTRLLVL.

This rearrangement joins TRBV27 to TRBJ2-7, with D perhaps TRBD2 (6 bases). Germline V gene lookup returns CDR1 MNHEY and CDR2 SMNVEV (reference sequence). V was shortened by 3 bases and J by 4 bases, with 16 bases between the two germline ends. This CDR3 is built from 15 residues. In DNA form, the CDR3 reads TGTGCCAGCAGTTTCGCAATGGGGGGTCATTACGAGCAGTACTTC. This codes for CASSFAMGGHYEQYF.

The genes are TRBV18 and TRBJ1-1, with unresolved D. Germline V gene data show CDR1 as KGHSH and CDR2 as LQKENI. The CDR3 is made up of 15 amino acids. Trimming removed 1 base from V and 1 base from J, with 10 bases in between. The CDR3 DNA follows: TGTGCCAGCTCACCACGGCAGGTATCGAACACTGAAGCTTTCTTT. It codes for CASSPRQVSNTEAFF.

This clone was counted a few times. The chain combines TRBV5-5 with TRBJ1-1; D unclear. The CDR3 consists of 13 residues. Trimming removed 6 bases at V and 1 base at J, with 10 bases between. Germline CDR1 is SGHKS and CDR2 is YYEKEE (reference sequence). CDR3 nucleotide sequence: TGTGCCAGCACCGCGCCTGGGAACACTGAAGCTTTCTTT. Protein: CASTAPGNTEAFF.